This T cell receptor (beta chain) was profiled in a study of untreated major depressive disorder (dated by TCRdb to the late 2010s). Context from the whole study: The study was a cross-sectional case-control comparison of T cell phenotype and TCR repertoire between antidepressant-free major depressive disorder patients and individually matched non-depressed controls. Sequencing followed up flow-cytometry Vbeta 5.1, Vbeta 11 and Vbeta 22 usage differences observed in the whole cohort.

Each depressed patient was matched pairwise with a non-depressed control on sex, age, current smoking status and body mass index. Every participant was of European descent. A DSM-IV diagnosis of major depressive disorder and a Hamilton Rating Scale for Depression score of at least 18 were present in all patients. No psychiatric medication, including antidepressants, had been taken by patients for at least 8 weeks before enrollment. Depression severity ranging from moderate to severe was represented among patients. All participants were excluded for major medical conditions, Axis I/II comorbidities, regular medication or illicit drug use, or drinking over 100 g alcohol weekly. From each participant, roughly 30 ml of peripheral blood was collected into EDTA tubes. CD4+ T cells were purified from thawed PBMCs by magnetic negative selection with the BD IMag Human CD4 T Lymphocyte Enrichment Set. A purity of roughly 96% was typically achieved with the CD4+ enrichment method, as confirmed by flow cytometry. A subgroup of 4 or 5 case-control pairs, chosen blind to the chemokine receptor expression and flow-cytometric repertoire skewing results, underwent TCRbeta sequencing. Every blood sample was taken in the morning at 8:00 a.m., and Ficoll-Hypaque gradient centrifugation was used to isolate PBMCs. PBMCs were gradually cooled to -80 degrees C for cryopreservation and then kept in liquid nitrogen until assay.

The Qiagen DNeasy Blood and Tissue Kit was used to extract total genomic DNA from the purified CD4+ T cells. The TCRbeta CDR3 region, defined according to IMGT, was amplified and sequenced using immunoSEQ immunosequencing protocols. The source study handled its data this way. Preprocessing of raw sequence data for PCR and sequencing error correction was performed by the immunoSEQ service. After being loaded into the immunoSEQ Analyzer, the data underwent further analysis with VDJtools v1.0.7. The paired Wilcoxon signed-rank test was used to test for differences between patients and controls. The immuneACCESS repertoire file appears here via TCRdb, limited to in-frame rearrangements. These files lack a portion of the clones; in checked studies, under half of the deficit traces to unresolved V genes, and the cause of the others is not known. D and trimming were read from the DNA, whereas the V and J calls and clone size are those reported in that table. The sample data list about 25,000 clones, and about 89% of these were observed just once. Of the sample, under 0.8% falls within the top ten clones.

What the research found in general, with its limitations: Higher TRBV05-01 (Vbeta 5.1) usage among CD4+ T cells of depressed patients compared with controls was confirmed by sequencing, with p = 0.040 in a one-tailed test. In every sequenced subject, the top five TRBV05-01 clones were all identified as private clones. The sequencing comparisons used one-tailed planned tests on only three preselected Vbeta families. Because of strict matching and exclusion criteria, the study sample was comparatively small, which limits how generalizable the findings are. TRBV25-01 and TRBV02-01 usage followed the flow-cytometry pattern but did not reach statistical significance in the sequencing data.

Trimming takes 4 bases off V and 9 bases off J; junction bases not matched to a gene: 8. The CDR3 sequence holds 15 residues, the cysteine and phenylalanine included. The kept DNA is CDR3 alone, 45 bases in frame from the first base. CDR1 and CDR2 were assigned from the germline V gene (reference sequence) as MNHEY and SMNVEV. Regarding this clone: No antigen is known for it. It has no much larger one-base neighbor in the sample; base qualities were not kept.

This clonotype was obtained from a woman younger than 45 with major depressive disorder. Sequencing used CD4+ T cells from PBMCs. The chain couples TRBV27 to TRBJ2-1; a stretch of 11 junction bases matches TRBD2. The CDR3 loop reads CASSSRRLAGGEQFF. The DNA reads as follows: TGTGCCAGCAGTTCCCGGAGGCTAGCGGGAGGTGAGCAGTTCTTC.